This T cell receptor (beta chain) was recovered during a study of T cell changes during pregnancy in multiple sclerosis. The CDR3 extends over 13 amino acids. Germline-derived CDR1 and CDR2 are SGHNT and YYREEE (reference sequence). V was trimmed by 4 bases and J by 4 bases, leaving 10 bases between them. This table comes from immunoSEQ multiplex PCR, and its TCRdb copy is limited to in-frame clones, with some not included. Of some 80,000 clones in the sample, over 90% were seen once. The chain employs TRBV5-4 and TRBJ2-3, with D perhaps TRBD1 (6 bases). The specimen was peripheral blood, collected in the second trimester of pregnancy. The sequence derives from a female donor with multiple sclerosis, enrolled in a pregnancy study. The chain's CDR3 is CASSPGAADTQYF. CDR3 sequence (DNA): TGTGCCAGCAGCCCAGGGGCCGCAGATACGCAGTATTTT.